The source of this T cell receptor (beta chain) is a study of shared clonotypes between healthy human individuals. Whole-study context: CD4 naive and memory got three plates each, CD8 naive two, CD8 memory one.

Only in-frame clones appear in the TCRdb table, and some are missing; sequencing was by immunoSEQ multiplex PCR. The sample lists over a million clones, roughly 95% occurring once. V lost 7 bases, J lost 4 bases, and 7 bases stayed unmatched. The CDR3 has 14 residues. In germline, CDR1 is WSHSY, CDR2 SAAADI. The J gene is TRBJ2-1, the V gene TRBV10-2; 7 bases match TRBD1. This sequence originates from a man under 40 in good health. Sequenced: naive CD4+ T cells sorted from blood. As to subset: CD45RA+ positively selected. DNA of the CDR3: TGCGCCAGCAAGGACGGGACAGTTTACAATGAGCAGTTCTTC. Protein sequence: CASKDGTVYNEQFF.